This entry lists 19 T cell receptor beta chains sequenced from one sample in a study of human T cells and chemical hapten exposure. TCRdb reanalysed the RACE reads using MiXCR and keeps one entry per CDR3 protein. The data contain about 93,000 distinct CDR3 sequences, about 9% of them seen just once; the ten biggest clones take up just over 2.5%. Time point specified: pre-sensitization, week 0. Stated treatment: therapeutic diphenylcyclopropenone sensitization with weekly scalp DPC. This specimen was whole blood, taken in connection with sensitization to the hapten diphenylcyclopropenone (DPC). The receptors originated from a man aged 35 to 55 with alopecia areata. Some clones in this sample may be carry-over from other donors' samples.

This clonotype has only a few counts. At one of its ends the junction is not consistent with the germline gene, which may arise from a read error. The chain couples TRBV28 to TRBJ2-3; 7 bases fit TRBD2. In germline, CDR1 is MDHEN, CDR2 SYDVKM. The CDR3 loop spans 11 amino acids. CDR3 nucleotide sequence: TGTGCCACCAGTCCGGGAGGTACGCAGTATTTT. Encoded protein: CATSPGGTQYF.

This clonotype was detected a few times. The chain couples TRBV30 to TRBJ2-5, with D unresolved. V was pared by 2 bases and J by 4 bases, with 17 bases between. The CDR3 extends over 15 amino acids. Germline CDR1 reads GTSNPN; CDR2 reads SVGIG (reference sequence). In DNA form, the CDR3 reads TGTGCCTGGAGTAACCCCGGGTCCGAGAGAGAGACCCAGTACTTC. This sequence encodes CAWSNPGSERETQYF.

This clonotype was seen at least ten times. Written as DNA, the CDR3 is TGTGCCAGCTCACCCATCGACCAGGGGCAGAGCTCCTATAATTCACCCCTCCACTTT. Translated: CASSPIDQGQSSYNSPLHF. The chain recombines TRBV18 with TRBJ1-6; weak D call: TRBD1 (6 bases). The germline V gene encodes CDR1 KGHSH and CDR2 LQKENI. With 3 bases removed from V and 0 bases from J, the gap between germline ends came to 18 bases. The CDR3 consists of 19 residues.

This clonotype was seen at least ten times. CDR3 protein: CASSLDRIVNSPLHF. The CDR3 coding sequence is TGTGCCAGCAGCTTGGATAGGATTGTAAATTCACCCCTCCACTTT. The J gene is TRBJ1-6, the V gene TRBV5-4; D is unclear. Trimming took 0 bases from V and 7 from J, leaving 11 bases between them. Looked up from germline, CDR1 is SGHNT and CDR2 is YYREEE (reference sequence). The length of the CDR3 is 15 residues. Supplemented by reference TRBV5-4 and TRBJ1-6, the full variable domain reads ETGVTQSPTHLIKTRGQQVTLRCSSQSGHNTVSWYQQALGQGPQFIFQYYREEENGRGNFPPRFSGLQFPNYSSELNVNALELDDSALYLCASSLDRIVNSPLHFGNGTRLTVT.

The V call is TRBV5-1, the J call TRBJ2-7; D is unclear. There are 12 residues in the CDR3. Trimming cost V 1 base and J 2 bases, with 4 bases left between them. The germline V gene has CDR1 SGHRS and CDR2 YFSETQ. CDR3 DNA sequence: TGCGCCAGCAGCTTGTCAACCTACGAGCAGTACTTC. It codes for CASSLSTYEQYF.

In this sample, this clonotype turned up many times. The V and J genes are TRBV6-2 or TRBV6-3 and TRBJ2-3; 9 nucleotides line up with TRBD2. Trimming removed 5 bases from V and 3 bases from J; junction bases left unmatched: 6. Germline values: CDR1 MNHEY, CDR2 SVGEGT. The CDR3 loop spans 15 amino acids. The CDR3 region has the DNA TGTGCCAGCAGTGGGCTAGCGGGGAGGACAGATACGCAGTATTTT. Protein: CASSGLAGRTDTQYF.

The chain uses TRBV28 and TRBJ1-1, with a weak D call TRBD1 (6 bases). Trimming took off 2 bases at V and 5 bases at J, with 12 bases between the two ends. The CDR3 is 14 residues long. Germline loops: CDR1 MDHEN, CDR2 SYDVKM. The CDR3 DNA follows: TGTGCCAGCAGTTTAGGGGGGCGTGGGACTGAAGCTTTCTTT. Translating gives CASSLGGRGTEAFF.

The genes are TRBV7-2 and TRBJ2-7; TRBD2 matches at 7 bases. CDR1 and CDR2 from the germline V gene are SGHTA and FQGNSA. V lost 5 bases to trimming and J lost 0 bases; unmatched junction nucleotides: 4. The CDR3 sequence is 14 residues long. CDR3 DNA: TGTGCCAGCAGCGTGACGGGAGGCTCCTACGAGCAGTACGTC. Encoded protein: CASSVTGGSYEQYV.

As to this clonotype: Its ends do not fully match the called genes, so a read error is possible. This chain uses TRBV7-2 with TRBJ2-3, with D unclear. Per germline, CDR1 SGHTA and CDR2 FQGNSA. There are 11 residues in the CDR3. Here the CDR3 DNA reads TGTGCCAGAAGCTTGGGAGATACGCAGTATTTT. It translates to CARSLGDTQYF.

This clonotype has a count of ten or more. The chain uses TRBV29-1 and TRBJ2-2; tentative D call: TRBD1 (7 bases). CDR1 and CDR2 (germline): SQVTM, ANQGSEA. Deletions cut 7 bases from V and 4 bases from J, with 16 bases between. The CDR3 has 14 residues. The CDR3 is CSGTRQGGTGELFF. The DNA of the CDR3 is TGCAGCGGAACTAGACAGGGAGGCACCGGGGAGCTGTTTTTT.

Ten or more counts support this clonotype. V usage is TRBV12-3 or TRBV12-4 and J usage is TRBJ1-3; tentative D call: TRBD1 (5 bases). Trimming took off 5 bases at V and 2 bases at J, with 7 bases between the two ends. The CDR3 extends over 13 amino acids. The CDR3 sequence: CASSNRPGNTIYF. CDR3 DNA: TGTGCCAGCAGTAACAGGCCTGGAAACACCATATATTTT.

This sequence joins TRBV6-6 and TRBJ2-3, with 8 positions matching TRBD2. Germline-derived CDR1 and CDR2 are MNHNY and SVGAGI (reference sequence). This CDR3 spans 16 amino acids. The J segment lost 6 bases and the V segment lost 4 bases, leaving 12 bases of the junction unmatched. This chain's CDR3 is CASSSVDLAGSDTQYF. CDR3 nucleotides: TGTGCCAGCAGTTCAGTGGATTTAGCGGGAAGTGATACGCAGTATTTT.

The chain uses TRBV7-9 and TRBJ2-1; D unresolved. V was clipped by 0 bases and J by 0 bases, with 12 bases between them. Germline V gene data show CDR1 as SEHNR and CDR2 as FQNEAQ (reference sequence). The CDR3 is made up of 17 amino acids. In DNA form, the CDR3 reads TGTGCCAGCAGCTTAGCTCCTGGCCTGAGCTCCTACAATGAGCAGTTCTTC. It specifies CASSLAPGLSSYNEQFF.

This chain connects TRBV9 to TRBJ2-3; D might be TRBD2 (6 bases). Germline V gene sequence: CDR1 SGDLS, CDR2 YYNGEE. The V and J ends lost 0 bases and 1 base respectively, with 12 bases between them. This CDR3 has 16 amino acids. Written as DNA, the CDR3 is TGTGCCAGCAGCGTAGGGGGGTCTAGCGGCACAGATACGCAGTATTTT. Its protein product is CASSVGGSSGTDTQYF.

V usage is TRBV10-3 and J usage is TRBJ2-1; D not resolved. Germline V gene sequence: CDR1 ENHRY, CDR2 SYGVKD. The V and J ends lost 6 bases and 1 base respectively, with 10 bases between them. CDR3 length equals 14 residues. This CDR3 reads CAIRDQDSYNEQFF. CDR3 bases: TGTGCCATCAGGGACCAAGATTCCTACAATGAGCAGTTCTTC.

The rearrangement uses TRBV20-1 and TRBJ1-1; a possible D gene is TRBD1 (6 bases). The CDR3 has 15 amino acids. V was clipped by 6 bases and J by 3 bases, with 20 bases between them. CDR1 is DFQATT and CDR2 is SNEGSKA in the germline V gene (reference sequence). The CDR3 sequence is CSALLPRGRDTEAFF. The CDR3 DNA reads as TGCAGTGCCTTGCTCCCCAGGGGTCGGGACACTGAAGCTTTCTTT.

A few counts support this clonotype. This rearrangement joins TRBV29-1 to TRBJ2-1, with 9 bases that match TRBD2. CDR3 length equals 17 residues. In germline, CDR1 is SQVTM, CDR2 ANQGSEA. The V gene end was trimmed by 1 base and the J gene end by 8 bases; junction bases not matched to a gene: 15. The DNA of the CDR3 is TGCAGCGTTGAAGGAGGAGATAGCGGGAGACCACTCTATGAGCAGTTCTTC. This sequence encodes CSVEGGDSGRPLYEQFF.

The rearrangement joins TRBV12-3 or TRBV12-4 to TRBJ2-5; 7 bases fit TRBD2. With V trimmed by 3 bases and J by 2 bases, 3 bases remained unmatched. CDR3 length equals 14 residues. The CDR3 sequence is CASSFFGGQETQYF. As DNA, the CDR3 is TGTGCCAGCAGTTTTTTCGGGGGGCAAGAGACCCAGTACTTC.

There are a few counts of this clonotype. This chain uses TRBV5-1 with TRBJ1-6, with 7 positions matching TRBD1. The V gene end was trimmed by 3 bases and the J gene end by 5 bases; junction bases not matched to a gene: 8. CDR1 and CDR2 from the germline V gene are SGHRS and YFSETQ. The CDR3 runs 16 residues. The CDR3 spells CASSSLRGQNNSPLHF. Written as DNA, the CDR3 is TGCGCCAGCAGCTCGCTACGGGGACAGAATAATTCACCCCTCCACTTT.